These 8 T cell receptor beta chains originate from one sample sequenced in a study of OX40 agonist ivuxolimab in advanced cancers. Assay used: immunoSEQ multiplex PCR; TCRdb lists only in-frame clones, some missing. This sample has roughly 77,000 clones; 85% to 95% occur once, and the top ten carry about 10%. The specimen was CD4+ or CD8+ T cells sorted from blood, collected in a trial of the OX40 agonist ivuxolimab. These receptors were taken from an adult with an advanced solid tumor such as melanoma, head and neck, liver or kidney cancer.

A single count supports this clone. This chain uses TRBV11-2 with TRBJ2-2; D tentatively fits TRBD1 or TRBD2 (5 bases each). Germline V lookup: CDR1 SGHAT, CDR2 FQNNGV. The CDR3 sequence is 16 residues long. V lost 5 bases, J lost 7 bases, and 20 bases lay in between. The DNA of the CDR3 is TGTGCCAGCAGCCCCCTTACGGGGCGGCTGAGCGGGGAGCTGTTTTTT. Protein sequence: CASSPLTGRLSGELFF. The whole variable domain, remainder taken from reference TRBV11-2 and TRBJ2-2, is EAGVAQSPRYKIIEKRQSVAFWCNPISGHATLYWYQQILGQGPKLLIQFQNNGVVDDSQLPKDRFSAERLKGVDSTLKIQPAKLEDSAVYLCASSPLTGRLSGELFFGEGSRLTVL.

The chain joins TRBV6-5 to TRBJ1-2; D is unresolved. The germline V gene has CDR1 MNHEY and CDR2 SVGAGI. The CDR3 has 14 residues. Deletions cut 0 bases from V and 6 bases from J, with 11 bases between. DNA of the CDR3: TGTGCCAGCAGTTACTCGACATCAGGTGATGGCTACACCTTC. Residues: CASSYSTSGDGYTF.

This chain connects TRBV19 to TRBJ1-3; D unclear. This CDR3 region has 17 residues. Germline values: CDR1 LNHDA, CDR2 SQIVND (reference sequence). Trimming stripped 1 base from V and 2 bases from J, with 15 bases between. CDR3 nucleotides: TGTGCCAGTAGTATAGGTCCTGGGGTTCCACCTGGAAACACCATATATTTT. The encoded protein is CASSIGPGVPPGNTIYF.

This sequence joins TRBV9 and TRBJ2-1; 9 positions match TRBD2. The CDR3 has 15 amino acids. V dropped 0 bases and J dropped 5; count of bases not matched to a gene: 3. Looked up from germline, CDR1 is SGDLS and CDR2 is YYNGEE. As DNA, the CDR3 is TGTGCCAGCAGCGTAGGAAGCGGGGGGAACAATGAGCAGTTCTTC. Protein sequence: CASSVGSGGNNEQFF.

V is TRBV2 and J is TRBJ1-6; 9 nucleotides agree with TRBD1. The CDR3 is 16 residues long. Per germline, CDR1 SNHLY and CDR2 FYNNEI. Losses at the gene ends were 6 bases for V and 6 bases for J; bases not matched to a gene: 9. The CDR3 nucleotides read TGTGCCAGCAGGCCGGGACAGGGTACCTTTAATTCACCCCTCCACTTT. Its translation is CASRPGQGTFNSPLHF.

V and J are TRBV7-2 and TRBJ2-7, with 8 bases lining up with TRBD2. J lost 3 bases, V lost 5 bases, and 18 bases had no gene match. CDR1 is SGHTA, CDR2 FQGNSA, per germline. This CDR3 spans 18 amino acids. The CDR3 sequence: CASSPPTSKRGPDYEQYF. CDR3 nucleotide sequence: TGTGCCAGCAGCCCCCCCACCTCTAAGCGGGGGCCCGACTACGAGCAGTACTTC.

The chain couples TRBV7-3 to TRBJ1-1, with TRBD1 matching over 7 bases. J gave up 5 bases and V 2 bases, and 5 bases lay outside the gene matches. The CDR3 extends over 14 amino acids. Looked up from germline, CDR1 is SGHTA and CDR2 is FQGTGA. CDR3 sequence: CASSLGPGGTEAFF. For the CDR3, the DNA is TGTGCCAGCAGCTTAGGTCCAGGGGGGACTGAAGCTTTCTTT.

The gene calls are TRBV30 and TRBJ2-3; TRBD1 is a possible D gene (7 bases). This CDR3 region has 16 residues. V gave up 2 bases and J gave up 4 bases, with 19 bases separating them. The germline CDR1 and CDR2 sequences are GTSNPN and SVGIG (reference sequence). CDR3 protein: CAWSPQGGRGSDTQYF. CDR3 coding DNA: TGTGCCTGGAGTCCCCAGGGGGGTCGGGGGTCAGATACGCAGTATTTT.